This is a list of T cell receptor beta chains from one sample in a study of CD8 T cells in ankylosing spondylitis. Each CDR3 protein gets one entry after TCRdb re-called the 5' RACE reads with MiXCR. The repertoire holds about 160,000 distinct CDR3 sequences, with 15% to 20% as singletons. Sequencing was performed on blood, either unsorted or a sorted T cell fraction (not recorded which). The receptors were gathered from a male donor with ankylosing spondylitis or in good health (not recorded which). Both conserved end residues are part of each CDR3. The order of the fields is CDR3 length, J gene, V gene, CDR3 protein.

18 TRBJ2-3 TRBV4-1 CASSLRTSGPTDTDTQYF
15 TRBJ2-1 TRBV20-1 CSLDPSGSIYNEQFF
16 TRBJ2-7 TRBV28 CASSLRPGIVTYEQYF
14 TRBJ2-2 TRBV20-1 CSASRSANTGELFF
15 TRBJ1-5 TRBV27 CASSPSDRINQPQHF
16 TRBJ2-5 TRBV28 CASSLSQTGGLETQYF
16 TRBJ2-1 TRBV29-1 CSAPSGTSRAYNEQFF
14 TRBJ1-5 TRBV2 CASSDSGAPQPQHF
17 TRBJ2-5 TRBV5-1 CASSSPCSGRSRETQYF
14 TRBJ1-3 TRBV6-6 CASSHGSSGNTIYF
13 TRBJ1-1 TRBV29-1 CSVSSGTDTEAFF
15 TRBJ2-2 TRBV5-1 CASTPNLQNTGELFF
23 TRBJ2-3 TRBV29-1 CSVELWTSGRIGEWPAYTDTQYF
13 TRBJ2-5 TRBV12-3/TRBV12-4 CASSPQGGETQYF
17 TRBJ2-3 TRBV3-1 CASSQKTSGSIADTQYF
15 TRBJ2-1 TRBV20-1 CSAPPAGGPDNEQFF
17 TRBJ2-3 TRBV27 CASSSSRARLAADTQYF
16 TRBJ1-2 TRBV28 CASRNSGGEGGYGYTF
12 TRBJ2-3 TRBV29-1 CSVERDPDTQYF
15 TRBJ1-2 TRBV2 CASSDTGHPGYGYTF
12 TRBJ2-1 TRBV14 CASSQRQYEQFF
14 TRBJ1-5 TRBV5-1 CASSNGQDYQPQHF
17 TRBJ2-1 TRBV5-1 CASSVTGTTSSYNEQFF
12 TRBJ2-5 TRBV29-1 CSHLGGQETQYF
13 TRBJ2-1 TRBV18 CASRPGLDNEQFF
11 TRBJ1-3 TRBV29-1 CSGSSGNTIYF
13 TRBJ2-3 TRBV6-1 CASSEVNEDTQYF
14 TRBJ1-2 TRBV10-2 CASSAVGTNYGYTF
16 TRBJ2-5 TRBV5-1 CASSPEWGTSGETQYF
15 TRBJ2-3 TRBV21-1 CASKTGEFGNDTQYF
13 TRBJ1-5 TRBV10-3 CAISDGEIQPQHF
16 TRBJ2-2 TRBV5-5 CASNPNRGSNTGELFF
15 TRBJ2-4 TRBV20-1 CSASGTAGGGNIQYF
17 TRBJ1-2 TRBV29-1 CSVEDATAFTSNYGYTF
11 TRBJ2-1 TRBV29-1 CSVVGGFEQFF
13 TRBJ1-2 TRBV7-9 CASSLTTNYGYTF
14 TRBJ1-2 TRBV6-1 CASSPDRGNYGYTF
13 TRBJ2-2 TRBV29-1 CSAGQTNTGELFF
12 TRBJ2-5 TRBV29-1 CSADRETETQYF
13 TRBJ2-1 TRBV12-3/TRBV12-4 CASSLPLGPSEFF
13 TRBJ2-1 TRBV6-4 CASSRELAAEQFF
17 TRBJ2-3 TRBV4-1 CASSQDSLASSTDTQYF
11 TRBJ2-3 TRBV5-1 CASSLEDTQYF
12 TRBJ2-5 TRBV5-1 CASSLGQETQYF
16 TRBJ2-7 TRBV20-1 CSATNPLMGGVAEQYF
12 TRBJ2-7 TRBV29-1 CSVELSNYEQYF
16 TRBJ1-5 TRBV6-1 CASTRRWGGNNQPQHF